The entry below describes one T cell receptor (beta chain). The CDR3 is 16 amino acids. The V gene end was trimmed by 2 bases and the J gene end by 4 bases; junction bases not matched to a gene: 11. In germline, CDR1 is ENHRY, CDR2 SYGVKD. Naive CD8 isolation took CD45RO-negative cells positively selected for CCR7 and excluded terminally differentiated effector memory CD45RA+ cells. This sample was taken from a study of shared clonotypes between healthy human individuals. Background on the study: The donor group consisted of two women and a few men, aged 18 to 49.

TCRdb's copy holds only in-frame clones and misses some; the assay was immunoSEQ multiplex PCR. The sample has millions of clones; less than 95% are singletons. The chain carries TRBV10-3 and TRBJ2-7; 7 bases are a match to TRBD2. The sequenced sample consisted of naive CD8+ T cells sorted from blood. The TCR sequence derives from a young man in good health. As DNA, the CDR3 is TGTGCCATCAGTGAGGGGAGACTCAGCGGGACTTACGAGCAGTACTTC. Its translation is CAISEGRLSGTYEQYF.